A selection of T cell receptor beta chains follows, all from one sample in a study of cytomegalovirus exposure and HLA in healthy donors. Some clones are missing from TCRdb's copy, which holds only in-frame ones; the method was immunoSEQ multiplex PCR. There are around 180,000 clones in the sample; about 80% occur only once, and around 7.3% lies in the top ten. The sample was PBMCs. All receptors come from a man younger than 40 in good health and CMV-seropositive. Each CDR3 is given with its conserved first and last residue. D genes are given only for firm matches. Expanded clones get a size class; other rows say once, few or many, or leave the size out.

CDR3 protein: CASSRRTGKWTEAFF
CDR3 DNA: TGTGCCAGCAGCCGACGGACAGGGAAGTGGACTGAAGCTTTCTTT
V gene: TRBV7-8
D gene: TRBD1
clone size: -
J gene: TRBJ1-1

CDR3 protein: CATTQQAGGTDTQYF
CDR3 DNA: TGTGCCACCACCCAGCAAGCGGGGGGCACAGATACGCAGTATTTT
V gene: TRBV15
D gene: TRBD2
clone size: -
J gene: TRBJ2-3

CDR3 protein: CASSPPLGVYEQYF
CDR3 DNA: TGTGCCAGCAGTCCCCCACTCGGAGTATACGAGCAGTACTTC
V gene: TRBV28
D gene: -
clone size: -
J gene: TRBJ2-7

CDR3 protein: CASSTQGAGPQPQHF
CDR3 DNA: TGTGCCAGTAGTACCCAGGGGGCTGGGCCTCAGCCCCAGCATTTT
V gene: TRBV19
D gene: TRBD1
clone size: -
J gene: TRBJ1-5

CDR3 protein: CASSLVGTGELFF
CDR3 DNA: TGCGCCAGCAGCTTGGTCGGGACCGGGGAGCTGTTTTTT
V gene: TRBV5-1
D gene: -
clone size: -
J gene: TRBJ2-2

CDR3 protein: CASSLGGRLAGVVCYEQYF
CDR3 DNA: TGTGCCAGCAGCTTAGGGGGTCGGCTAGCGGGGGTAGTCTGCTACGAGCAGTACTTC
V gene: TRBV11-2
D gene: TRBD2
clone size: few
J gene: TRBJ2-7

CDR3 protein: CASSFRTVQETQYF
CDR3 DNA: TGTGCCAGCAGCTTTCGGACAGTCCAAGAGACCCAGTACTTC
V gene: TRBV7-8
D gene: -
clone size: -
J gene: TRBJ2-5

CDR3 protein: CASSKLVLAKNIQYF
CDR3 DNA: TGTGCCAGCAGCAAACTTGTATTAGCCAAAAACATTCAGTACTTC
V gene: TRBV28
D gene: -
clone size: -
J gene: TRBJ2-4

CDR3 protein: CASSIQGSYNEQFF
CDR3 DNA: TGTGCCAGCAGCATACAGGGGTCCTACAATGAGCAGTTCTTC
V gene: TRBV25-1
D gene: TRBD1
clone size: -
J gene: TRBJ2-1

CDR3 protein: CASSQELRYEQYF
CDR3 DNA: TGTGCCAGCAGCCAAGAACTTCGCTACGAGCAGTACTTC
V gene: TRBV4-2
D gene: -
clone size: once
J gene: TRBJ2-7

CDR3 protein: CSGGTSGRAVDTQYF
CDR3 DNA: TGCAGCGGTGGGACTAGCGGGAGGGCCGTAGATACGCAGTATTTT
V gene: TRBV29-1
D gene: TRBD2
clone size: -
J gene: TRBJ2-3

CDR3 protein: CSVVSWLADVYQEAQYF
CDR3 DNA: TGCAGCGTTGTGTCTTGGCTAGCTGACGTCTACCAAGAGGCCCAGTACTTC
V gene: TRBV29-1
D gene: -
clone size: -
J gene: TRBJ2-5

CDR3 protein: CASSVAGAGEQYF
CDR3 DNA: TGTGCCAGCAGCGTAGCTGGAGCGGGGGAGCAGTACTTC
V gene: TRBV9
D gene: TRBD2
clone size: once
J gene: TRBJ2-7

CDR3 protein: CASSQRTGGGWQTQYF
CDR3 DNA: TGTGCCAGCAGCCAGCGGACAGGAGGGGGGTGGCAGACCCAGTACTTC
V gene: TRBV14
D gene: -
clone size: few
J gene: TRBJ2-5

CDR3 protein: CASMGSADTQYF
CDR3 DNA: TGTGCCAGCATGGGTAGCGCAGATACGCAGTATTTT
V gene: TRBV6-1
D gene: -
clone size: -
J gene: TRBJ2-3